This TCR beta chain was sequenced during a study of cytomegalovirus exposure and HLA in healthy donors. This CDR3 region has 14 residues. The V and J ends lost 0 bases and 4 bases respectively, with 10 bases between them. Germline V gives CDR1 SGHRS, CDR2 YFSETQ. Vbeta (60) and Jbeta (13) primers were used in the PCR. Profiled with immunoSEQ multiplex PCR; TCRdb holds only in-frame clones, not every one. This repertoire shows 93,000 or so clones, under 80% found once; its top ten account for 10%. The sample comprised PBMCs. V and J are TRBV5-1 and TRBJ1-1; D may be TRBD1 (6 bases). This TCR derives from a woman aged 18 to 35 in good health and CMV-seropositive. The CDR3 protein is CASSLGWGLTEAFF. Written as DNA, the CDR3 is TGCGCCAGCAGCTTGGGTTGGGGGCTCACTGAAGCTTTCTTT.